Listed below are T cell receptor beta chains from one sample, sequenced in a study of shared clonotypes between healthy human individuals. Repertoires were generated with immunoSEQ multiplex PCR, while TCRdb's copy carries only in-frame clones and drops some. The sample lists around 700,000 clones, approximately 74% seen once, with more than 1.5% in the top ten. The sample consisted of memory CD4+ T cells sorted from blood. The receptors were gathered from a woman in her thirties in good health. Both conserved end residues are part of each CDR3. D genes are given only for firm matches. Expanded clones are given a class, and other clones once, few, many or no size at all.

J: TRBJ2-2; V: TRBV2; size: NA; length: 16; D: NA; CDR3: CASSYTGSVGTGELFF; DNA: TGTGCCAGCAGTTATACAGGGAGCGTCGGCACCGGGGAGCTGTTTTTT
J: TRBJ2-3; V: TRBV4-1; size: NA; length: 16; D: NA; CDR3: CASTSGAGRVTDTQYF; DNA: TGCGCCAGCACATCCGGGGCGGGACGTGTCACAGATACGCAGTATTTT
J: TRBJ2-5; V: TRBV29-1; size: NA; length: 14; D: NA; CDR3: CSVLMVQGTWTQYF; DNA: TGCAGCGTTCTAATGGTCCAGGGTACGTGGACCCAGTACTTC
J: TRBJ1-5; V: TRBV28; size: few; length: 14; D: NA; CDR3: CASSLPYNNQPQHF; DNA: TGTGCCAGCAGTTTACCGTATAATAATCAGCCCCAGCATTTT
J: TRBJ1-5; V: TRBV28; size: NA; length: 15; D: NA; CDR3: CASSPSPGLNQPQHF; DNA: TGTGCCAGCAGCCCGTCGCCAGGCCTCAATCAGCCCCAGCATTTT
J: TRBJ1-2; V: TRBV11-2; size: NA; length: 14; D: NA; CDR3: CASSRTGTYYGYTF; DNA: TGTGCCAGCAGCCGAACAGGGACCTACTATGGCTACACCTTC
J: TRBJ2-1; V: TRBV5-1; size: NA; length: 14; D: NA; CDR3: CASSSGTENNEQFF; DNA: TGCGCCAGCAGCTCCGGGACGGAAAACAATGAGCAGTTCTTC
J: TRBJ1-2; V: TRBV25-1; size: NA; length: 14; D: NA; CDR3: CASSDQAGSYGYTF; DNA: TGTGCCAGCAGTGATCAAGCAGGATCCTATGGCTACACCTTC
J: TRBJ2-1; V: TRBV5-1; size: NA; length: 16; D: NA; CDR3: CASARISGSSYNEQFF; DNA: TGCGCCAGCGCACGAATTTCGGGGAGCTCCTACAATGAGCAGTTCTTC
J: TRBJ1-5; V: TRBV7-9; size: many; length: 14; D: NA; CDR3: CASSSTGANQPQHF; DNA: TGTGCCAGCAGCTCGACAGGCGCTAATCAGCCCCAGCATTTT
J: TRBJ1-5; V: TRBV23-1; size: NA; length: 15; D: NA; CDR3: CASSQSLGINQPQHF; DNA: TGCGCCAGCAGTCAAAGTTTAGGAATTAATCAGCCCCAGCATTTT
J: TRBJ2-6; V: TRBV28; size: NA; length: 14; D: TRBD1; CDR3: CATSTGTGANVLTF; DNA: TGTGCCACCTCGACAGGGACCGGGGCCAACGTCCTGACTTTC
J: TRBJ1-1; V: TRBV19; size: NA; length: 16; D: NA; CDR3: CASSIDPAQGRAEAFF; DNA: TGTGCCAGTAGTATAGATCCCGCACAGGGTCGGGCTGAAGCTTTCTTT
J: TRBJ2-3; V: TRBV9; size: NA; length: 16; D: TRBD2; CDR3: CASSATGTSPTDTQYF; DNA: TGTGCCAGCAGCGCGACCGGGACTAGCCCAACCGATACGCAGTATTTT
J: TRBJ2-5; V: TRBV30; size: few; length: 16; D: TRBD2; CDR3: CACPYQIAGEQETQYF; DNA: TGTGCCTGCCCCTACCAAATAGCGGGGGAGCAAGAGACCCAGTACTTC
J: TRBJ2-7; V: TRBV18; size: NA; length: 12; D: NA; CDR3: CASSLQGWEQYF; DNA: TGTGCCAGCTCACTACAGGGTTGGGAGCAGTACTTC
J: TRBJ2-1; V: TRBV5-1; size: NA; length: 17; D: TRBD2; CDR3: CASSTGLAGRLHNEQFF; DNA: TGCGCCAGCAGCACGGGACTAGCGGGGAGATTGCACAATGAGCAGTTCTTC
J: TRBJ2-7; V: TRBV28; size: NA; length: 14; D: NA; CDR3: CASSAQGGSYEQYF; DNA: TGTGCCAGCAGTGCCCAGGGTGGCTCCTACGAGCAGTACTTC
J: TRBJ2-2; V: TRBV7-8; size: NA; length: 16; D: NA; CDR3: CASSLGQLANTGELFF; DNA: TGTGCCAGCAGCTTAGGGCAGCTCGCGAACACCGGGGAGCTGTTTTTT
J: TRBJ2-7; V: TRBV4-2; size: NA; length: 15; D: TRBD2; CDR3: CASSQDRGGGYEQYF; DNA: TGTGCCAGCAGCCAAGATCGGGGGGGCGGTTACGAGCAGTACTTC
J: TRBJ2-4; V: TRBV19; size: NA; length: 15; D: TRBD1; CDR3: CASSRDRDRKNIQYF; DNA: TGTGCCAGTAGTAGGGACAGGGACCGTAAAAACATTCAGTACTTC
J: TRBJ2-2; V: TRBV2; size: NA; length: 16; D: TRBD2; CDR3: CASSIIGGGYTGELFF; DNA: TGTGCCAGCAGTATTATCGGCGGGGGATATACCGGGGAGCTGTTTTTT
J: TRBJ2-3; V: TRBV5-1; size: NA; length: 14; D: TRBD2; CDR3: CASSFGTSPDTQYF; DNA: TGCGCCAGCAGCTTCGGGACTAGCCCCGATACGCAGTATTTT
J: TRBJ1-2; V: TRBV19; size: NA; length: 15; D: NA; CDR3: CASSIIRDGDYGYTF; DNA: TGTGCCAGTAGTATCATTAGGGACGGTGACTATGGCTACACCTTC
J: TRBJ2-7; V: TRBV7-2; size: NA; length: 13; D: NA; CDR3: CASSKTSSHEQYF; DNA: TGTGCCAGCAGCAAAACTAGTTCCCACGAGCAGTACTTC
J: TRBJ2-1; V: TRBV9; size: NA; length: 16; D: TRBD2; CDR3: CASSVGVSGRRDEQFF; DNA: TGTGCCAGCAGCGTAGGGGTTAGCGGGAGAAGGGATGAGCAGTTCTTC
J: TRBJ1-5; V: TRBV10-3; size: NA; length: 17; D: TRBD1; CDR3: CAISDYGTGTSNQPQHF; DNA: TGTGCCATCAGTGATTACGGGACAGGGACTAGCAATCAGCCCCAGCATTTT
J: TRBJ1-4; V: TRBV9; size: NA; length: 15; D: TRBD1; CDR3: CASSGGQGENEKLFF; DNA: TGTGCCAGCAGCGGAGGACAGGGCGAAAATGAAAAACTGTTTTTT
J: TRBJ2-3; V: TRBV7-8; size: NA; length: 16; D: NA; CDR3: CASSLPRTKPTDTQYF; DNA: TGTGCCAGCAGCTTACCGAGGACTAAACCCACAGATACGCAGTATTTT
J: TRBJ2-7; V: TRBV5-4; size: NA; length: 16; D: TRBD2; CDR3: CASSSRPGLAGREQYF; DNA: TGTGCCAGCAGCTCGAGACCGGGACTAGCGGGACGTGAGCAGTACTTC
J: TRBJ2-1; V: TRBV9; size: NA; length: 15; D: NA; CDR3: CASSPAQHWNNEQFF; DNA: TGTGCCAGCAGCCCGGCCCAACATTGGAACAATGAGCAGTTCTTC
J: TRBJ2-5; V: TRBV29-1; size: NA; length: 13; D: NA; CDR3: CSVVTVRVETQYF; DNA: TGCAGCGTTGTGACAGTCAGGGTAGAGACCCAGTACTTC
J: TRBJ1-4; V: TRBV15; size: once; length: 15; D: NA; CDR3: CATSRRPSGAEKLFF; DNA: TGTGCCACCAGCCGCCGACCCTCCGGGGCCGAAAAACTGTTTTTT
J: TRBJ1-1; V: TRBV28; size: NA; length: 13; D: TRBD1; CDR3: CASSLGQGLEAFF; DNA: TGTGCCAGCAGTTTAGGACAGGGTCTAGAAGCTTTCTTT
J: TRBJ2-7; V: TRBV11-2; size: NA; length: 17; D: TRBD2; CDR3: CASSSSGSSGAFYEQYF; DNA: TGTGCCAGCAGCTCCAGCGGCTCTAGCGGGGCCTTCTACGAGCAGTACTTC
J: TRBJ1-3; V: TRBV29-1; size: NA; length: 12; D: NA; CDR3: CSGDEPGGTIYF; DNA: TGCAGCGGGGACGAGCCCGGGGGCACCATATATTTT
J: TRBJ2-4; V: TRBV7-2; size: NA; length: 17; D: NA; CDR3: CASSPSAGLWAKNIQYF; DNA: TGTGCCAGCAGCCCCAGCGCGGGGTTATGGGCCAAAAACATTCAGTACTTC
J: TRBJ1-1; V: TRBV19; size: NA; length: 16; D: TRBD1; CDR3: CASRRNYRGDIPEAFF; DNA: TGTGCCAGTAGGAGGAATTACAGGGGCGACATACCTGAAGCTTTCTTT
J: TRBJ2-7; V: TRBV28; size: NA; length: 13; D: NA; CDR3: CASSLGASYEQYF; DNA: TGTGCCAGCAGTTTAGGTGCCTCCTACGAGCAGTACTTC
J: TRBJ2-5; V: TRBV7-7; size: NA; length: 19; D: TRBD2; CDR3: CASSLFLLAGAMYQETQYF; DNA: TGTGCCAGCAGCTTATTTTTACTAGCGGGTGCCATGTACCAAGAGACCCAGTACTTC
J: TRBJ1-6; V: TRBV2; size: NA; length: 15; D: TRBD1; CDR3: CASRPRGTDNSPLHF; DNA: TGTGCCAGCAGACCCAGGGGGACGGATAATTCACCCCTCCACTTT
J: TRBJ1-4; V: TRBV7-9; size: NA; length: 15; D: NA; CDR3: CASSPRRRADEKLFF; DNA: TGTGCCAGCAGCCCCCGCCGCAGGGCGGATGAAAAACTGTTTTTT
J: TRBJ2-1; V: TRBV28; size: NA; length: 17; D: TRBD2; CDR3: CASSSPRTSGEHNEQFF; DNA: TGTGCCAGCAGTTCCCCTCGGACTAGCGGCGAACACAATGAGCAGTTCTTC
J: TRBJ2-1; V: TRBV28; size: once; length: 15; D: NA; CDR3: CASRGGGGTYNEQFF; DNA: TGTGCCAGCAGAGGGGGAGGCGGGACCTACAATGAGCAGTTCTTC
J: TRBJ2-7; V: TRBV28; size: NA; length: 15; D: TRBD2; CDR3: CASTSSGRGGYEQYF; DNA: TGTGCCAGCACTTCTAGCGGGAGGGGAGGATACGAGCAGTACTTC
J: TRBJ1-5; V: TRBV5-4; size: NA; length: 15; D: NA; CDR3: CASSLYGVSNQPQHF; DNA: TGTGCCAGCAGCTTGTACGGGGTAAGCAATCAGCCCCAGCATTTT
J: TRBJ2-7; V: TRBV7-2; size: NA; length: 16; D: TRBD2; CDR3: CASSLALAGGVYEQYF; DNA: TGTGCCAGCAGCTTAGCGCTAGCGGGAGGTGTATACGAGCAGTACTTC
J: TRBJ2-7; V: TRBV5-1; size: NA; length: 11; D: NA; CDR3: CASSLGPEQYF; DNA: TGCGCCAGCAGCCTCGGACCCGAGCAGTACTTC
J: TRBJ2-7; V: TRBV5-1; size: NA; length: 14; D: TRBD2; CDR3: CASSLSGRAREQYF; DNA: TGCGCCAGCAGCCTTAGCGGGAGGGCCCGCGAGCAGTACTTC
J: TRBJ1-2; V: TRBV18; size: once; length: 15; D: NA; CDR3: CASSAGPRTNYGYTF; DNA: TGTGCCAGCTCAGCGGGACCGCGCACTAACTATGGCTACACCTTC
J: TRBJ2-2; V: TRBV18; size: NA; length: 17; D: NA; CDR3: CASSPNVPSGNTGELFF; DNA: TGTGCCAGCTCACCAAATGTTCCTAGTGGCAACACCGGGGAGCTGTTTTTT